This T cell receptor (beta chain) was sequenced in a study of PD-L1 blockade in urothelial cancer. About the research overall: Each participant's history included 0 to 3 prior chemotherapy regimens. T cells were recovered from blood samples at a median of 141,255. Analyses used blood from 3 weeks (second dose) and 6 weeks after treatment start.

This clone was counted between two and nine times. As for time point: pretreatment peripheral blood. The study collected 1 to 8 samples per patient, pretreatment and on-treatment. Clones were read by immunoSEQ multiplex PCR, and TCRdb kept only the in-frame ones, dropping some. The table lists fewer than 80,000 clones, 81% of them singletons, with under 3.5% in the top ten. Trimming stripped 10 bases from V and 4 bases from J, with 16 bases between. Germline lookup yields CDR1 ENHRY and CDR2 SYGVKD. This CDR3 has 13 amino acids. The rearrangement uses TRBV10-3 and TRBJ1-1; D not certain. The input for sequencing was PBMCs, taken around atezolizumab (anti-PD-L1) treatment. The source of this sequence is a man between 70 and 80 years old with urothelial cancer. The CDR3 sequence: CASNGHGVTEAFF. The CDR3 DNA reads TGTGCCAGCAACGGCCACGGGGTCACTGAAGCTTTCTTT.